This TCR beta chain was sequenced during a study of blood T cell repertoires in COVID-19. Source study methods: Amplification with reference gene primers provided the estimates of nucleated cell counts. Only in-frame clones appear in the TCRdb table, and some are missing; sequencing was by immunoSEQ multiplex PCR. V and J calls and clone size are given by that table; D and trimming were obtained from the DNA. The top ten hold more than 3% of the sample, which has some 160,000 clones, 80% seen once. Those enrolled, adults aged 18 to 89 years, came from about two dozen US areas. Allocation to cohorts depended on clinical history reported by the participants. This TCR was sampled from a woman aged 60 to 75 who had recovered from COVID-19. The sample was PBMCs or T cells enriched from blood (not recorded which).

This CDR3 reads CASSAGTGPYNEQFF. The CDR3 nucleotides read TGTGCCAGCAGCGCCGGGACAGGGCCCTACAATGAGCAGTTCTTC. This chain links TRBV9 with TRBJ2-1, with 9 bases matching TRBD1. Germline loops: CDR1 SGDLS, CDR2 YYNGEE. The trim removed 3 bases at V and 2 bases at J, leaving 3 bases unmatched. CDR3 length equals 15 residues.